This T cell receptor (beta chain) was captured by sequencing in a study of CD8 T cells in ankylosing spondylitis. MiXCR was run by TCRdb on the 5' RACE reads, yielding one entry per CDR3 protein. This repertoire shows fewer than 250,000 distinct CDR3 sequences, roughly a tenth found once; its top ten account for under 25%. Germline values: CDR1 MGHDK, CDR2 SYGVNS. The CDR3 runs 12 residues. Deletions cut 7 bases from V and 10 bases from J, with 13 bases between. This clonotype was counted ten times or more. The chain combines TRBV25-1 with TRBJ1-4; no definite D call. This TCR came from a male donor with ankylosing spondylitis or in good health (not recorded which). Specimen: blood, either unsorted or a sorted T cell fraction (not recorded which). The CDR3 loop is CASNPSGGKLFF. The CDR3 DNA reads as TGTGCCAGCAACCCGAGCGGTGGAAAACTGTTTTTT.